This T cell receptor beta chain was sequenced during a study of graft-versus-host responses after intestinal transplantation. Study details: Each patient got anti-thymocyte globulin induction, then tacrolimus and steroids for roughly 3 years.

As regards this clone: Its antigen remains unknown.

Study-level points and caveats: An association linked early post-transplant HvG declines with peak circulating GvH clone levels. Recipient marrow contained GvH clones, some of which appeared first in ileum or blood.

Germline V gene sequence: CDR1 SGHAT, CDR2 FQNNGV. This CDR3 comprises 14 residues. V was pared by 6 bases and J by 5 bases, with 6 bases of the junction left unmatched. Produced via immunoSEQ multiplex PCR; TCRdb's table is partial and in-frame only. The profile covers more than 90,000 clones, with more than 80% appearing a single time and 0.2% to 0.25% taken by the ten largest. The chain couples TRBV11-2 to TRBJ1-4; 7 bases match TRBD1. The sequences come from unstimulated CD4+ T cells sorted from spleen or lymph node cells, collected before transplant. The source of this sequence is a human donor who was the organ donor for an intestinal transplant. CDR3 in amino acids: CASRQGGRNEKLFF. The CDR3 DNA sequence: TGTGCCAGCAGGCAGGGGGGACGCAATGAAAAACTGTTTTTT.